This entry lists 19 T cell receptor beta chains sequenced from one sample in a study of T cell responses to AZD1222 COVID-19 vaccine. TCRdb's copy holds only in-frame clones and misses some; the assay was immunoSEQ multiplex PCR. The sample lists more than 150,000 clones, 88% occurring once. Sequencing used peripheral blood, obtained 28 days after the second AZD1222 dose. The receptor set was obtained from an adult who received the AZD1222 COVID-19 vaccine.

This rearrangement joins TRBV10-3 to TRBJ2-1; TRBD1 agrees at 8 bases. Germline V lookup: CDR1 ENHRY, CDR2 SYGVKD. V lost 11 bases and J lost 5; bases outside the gene matches: 8. CDR3 length: 13 residues. The CDR3 here is CAGSSRGHNEQFF. CDR3 DNA sequence: TGTGCCGGCTCTAGCAGGGGGCACAATGAGCAGTTCTTC.

This chain links TRBV28 with TRBJ2-1, with D perhaps assigned TRBD1 or TRBD2 (6 bases each). This CDR3 has 17 residues. V was trimmed by 4 bases and J by 1 base, leaving 17 bases between them. CDR1 and CDR2 from the germline V gene are MDHEN and SYDVKM. CDR3 DNA: TGTGCCAGCAGTTCAATCGGGGGCGACTTTTCCTACAATGAGCAGTTCTTC. Protein sequence: CASSSIGGDFSYNEQFF.

The rearrangement uses TRBV5-1 and TRBJ2-5; a weak D match, TRBD2 (6 bases). The V and J ends lost 4 bases and 4 bases respectively, with 17 bases between them. In germline, CDR1 is SGHRS, CDR2 YFSETQ. The CDR3 sequence is 15 residues long. The CDR3 loop reads CASSNRGIGGETQYF. The CDR3, as DNA: TGCGCCAGCAGCAACCGGGGGATAGGCGGAGAGACCCAGTACTTC.

The chain recombines TRBV10-3 with TRBJ2-2; 10 nucleotides agree with TRBD1. This CDR3 has 15 residues. Germline CDR1 ENHRY, CDR2 SYGVKD. V gave up 9 bases and J gave up 4 bases; unmatched junction bases: 8. DNA of the CDR3: TGTGCCATAACCCCGACAGGGGGCATCACCGGGGAGCTGTTTTTT. Translation gives CAITPTGGITGELFF.

V gene TRBV6-5 combines with J gene TRBJ2-1; D remains unclear. With 5 bases removed from V and 9 bases from J, the gap between germline ends came to 14 bases. The V gene's germline CDR1 is MNHEY and CDR2 SVGAGI. This CDR3 contains 13 residues. CDR3 amino acids: CASSLIETGEQFF. CDR3 DNA sequence: TGTGCCAGCAGTCTGATTGAGACGGGTGAGCAGTTCTTC.

The rearrangement joins TRBV5-1 to TRBJ2-2; D might be TRBD1 or TRBD2, each matching 5 bases. V dropped 3 bases and J dropped 0 bases, with 12 bases sitting between them. The CDR3 spans 16 residues. The germline CDR1 and CDR2 sequences are SGHRS and YFSETQ. In nucleotides, the CDR3 is TGCGCCAGCAGCTCTCACGGGGACCCGAACACCGGGGAGCTGTTTTTT. This translates into CASSSHGDPNTGELFF.

V and J are TRBV27 and TRBJ2-3, with D possibly matching TRBD2 (5 bases). Germline V gives CDR1 MNHEY, CDR2 SMNVEV (reference sequence). Trimming left V 6 bases short and J 0 bases short, with 10 bases between. The CDR3 covers 14 residues. The CDR3 protein is CASSGVFSTDTQYF. CDR3 nucleotides: TGTGCCAGCAGCGGGGTCTTTAGCACAGATACGCAGTATTTT.

V and J are TRBV19 and TRBJ2-1; 12 bases agree with TRBD2. CDR1 is LNHDA, CDR2 SQIVND, per germline (reference sequence). The CDR3 extends over 15 amino acids. V shed 5 bases and J 8 bases; nucleotides not matched to a gene: 7. Here the CDR3 DNA reads TGTGCCAGTAGTCCCTGGACTAGCGGGATCGATGAGCAGTTCTTC. It codes for CASSPWTSGIDEQFF. Filled out from reference TRBV19 and TRBJ2-1, the complete variable domain reads DGGITQSPKYLFRKEGQNVTLSCEQNLNHDAMYWYRQDPGQGLRLIYYSQIVNDFQKGDIAEGYSVSREKKESFPLTVTSAQKNPTAFYLCASSPWTSGIDEQFFGPGTRLTVL.

J is TRBJ1-3 and V is TRBV28, with D tentatively TRBD1 (5 bases). V dropped 10 bases and J dropped 0 bases, with 16 bases sitting between them. This CDR3 has 15 residues. Germline CDR1 and CDR2: MDHEN and SYDVKM. The CDR3 coding sequence is TGTGCCACCAAGCGGGGACGAGACTCTGGAAACACCATATATTTT. As protein: CATKRGRDSGNTIYF.

This sequence joins TRBV27 and TRBJ1-2, with 8 bases that match TRBD1. The V and J ends lost 0 bases and 2 bases, in that order; junction bases with no gene match: 2. Germline V lookup: CDR1 MNHEY, CDR2 SMNVEV (reference sequence). The CDR3 is 15 amino acids. The CDR3 sequence is CASSLSGTGNYGYTF. The CDR3 region has the DNA TGTGCCAGCAGTTTATCCGGGACAGGAAACTATGGCTACACCTTC.

V gene TRBV11-2 combines with J gene TRBJ2-4, with D perhaps matching TRBD1 (5 bases). The CDR3 spans 17 residues. The germline CDR1 and CDR2 sequences are SGHAT and FQNNGV. V shed 0 bases and J shed 8 bases, with 20 bases lying between them. The CDR3 nucleotides read TGTGCCAGCAGCTTAGATAAATGGCAGGGTGATGGGTACATTCAGTACTTC. Protein product: CASSLDKWQGDGYIQYF.

The chain has TRBV27 and TRBJ1-5; no definite D call. CDR1 and CDR2 (germline): MNHEY, SMNVEV (reference sequence). The CDR3 has 13 residues. Trimming cost V 8 bases and J 0 bases, with 8 bases left between them. For the CDR3, the DNA is TGTGCCAGCGGGGAGGGTAGCAATCAGCCCCAGCATTTT. It translates to CASGEGSNQPQHF.

The chain recombines TRBV28 with TRBJ2-1, with 8 bases that match TRBD2. Germline trimming cut 7 bases from V and 2 bases from J; bases unmatched to any gene: 7. The length of the CDR3 is 15 residues. The germline gives CDR1 MDHEN, CDR2 SYDVKM. CDR3 loop: CASNGLAEPYNEQFF. The CDR3 coding sequence is TGTGCCAGCAACGGACTAGCCGAACCCTACAATGAGCAGTTCTTC.

Comment on this clone: The same CDR3 can be traced to other DNA sequences in this sample. The J gene is TRBJ2-3, the V gene TRBV3-1 (or the pseudogene TRBV3-2); D is unclear. Trimming shortened V by 4 bases and J by 0 bases, and 2 bases separated the two germline ends. CDR1 LGHDT and CDR2 YNNKEL come from the germline V gene (reference sequence). This CDR3 has 12 residues. This chain's CDR3 is CASSLSTDTQYF. In DNA form, the CDR3 reads TGTGCCAGCAGCCTAAGCACAGATACGCAGTATTTT.

This rearrangement joins TRBV28 to TRBJ1-3, with 10 bases lining up with TRBD1. Germline CDR1 and CDR2: MDHEN and SYDVKM. V was pared by 5 bases and J by 3 bases, with 7 bases of the junction left unmatched. CDR3 length equals 16 residues. CDR3 loop: CASSPGQGVGGNTIYF. The CDR3 coding sequence is TGTGCCAGCAGTCCAGGACAGGGGGTGGGTGGAAACACCATATATTTT.

To note about this clone: Because the CDR3's place on the DNA is in doubt, the DNA is left out and the CDR3 is given as listed by TCRdb. The CDR3 sequence is CASWSTSAGNQPQHF. V and J are TRBV28 and TRBJ1-5. The CDR3 spans 15 amino acids, including both terminal residues. Germline V gene data show CDR1 as MDHEN and CDR2 as SYDVKM.

V usage is TRBV2 and J usage is TRBJ2-2; 10 positions match TRBD2. Losses at the gene ends were 4 bases for V and 6 bases for J; bases not matched to a gene: 8. CDR1 is SNHLY and CDR2 is FYNNEI in the germline V gene. The CDR3 length is 16 residues. CDR3 sequence reads: CASSVRASGSAGELFF. DNA for the CDR3: TGTGCCAGCAGTGTTAGGGCTAGCGGGAGCGCCGGGGAGCTGTTTTTT. The full variable domain, completed using reference TRBV2 and TRBJ2-2, is EPEVTQTPSHQVTQMGQEVILRCVPISNHLYFYWYRQILGQKVEFLVSFYNNEISEKSEIFDDQFSVERPDGSNFTLKIRSTKLEDSAMYFCASSVRASGSAGELFFGEGSRLTVL.

The chain joins TRBV27 to TRBJ1-1, with 7 bases aligning to TRBD1. J lost 0 bases, V lost 4 bases, and 8 bases had no gene match. This CDR3 region has 16 residues. Germline loops: CDR1 MNHEY, CDR2 SMNVEV (reference sequence). Written as DNA, the CDR3 is TGTGCCAGCAGTTCGAGGAGGGGGCAGGTGAACACTGAAGCTTTCTTT. Translating gives CASSSRRGQVNTEAFF.

This chain joins TRBV12-3 or TRBV12-4 and TRBJ1-2, with a tentative D call TRBD1 (5 bases). This CDR3 has 13 residues. V lost 3 bases and J 4 bases, leaving 9 bases between the germline ends. The CDR3 spells CASSFGGGYGYTF. CDR3 coding DNA: TGTGCCAGCAGTTTCGGGGGGGGCTATGGCTACACCTTC.